This T cell receptor beta chain stems from a study of blood T cell repertoires in COVID-19. About the research overall: The study drew acute and convalescent COVID-19 samples from the United States, Italy and Spain. Sample material is recorded as cDNA or gDNA derived from T cells, B-cell-depleted T cells, or PBMCs.

Per the germline V gene, CDR1 is SGHNT and CDR2 is YYREEE (reference sequence). V lost 7 bases, J lost 4 bases, and 9 bases stayed unmatched. The CDR3 has 15 amino acids. In the original processing: Amplified reference gene primers provided the basis for estimating nucleated cell counts. Clones were read by immunoSEQ multiplex PCR, and TCRdb kept only the in-frame ones, dropping some. The D gene and trimming were derived from the DNA, and the V and J assignments and clone size from that table. The data hold roughly 150,000 clones, with approximately 80% observed a single time. This chain links TRBV5-4 with TRBJ2-5, with 11 bases fitting TRBD2. Sample: peripheral blood. The receptor's source is a woman over 75 with COVID-19, enrolled during active disease. The CDR3 spells CASHIAGGRVETQYF. For the CDR3, the DNA is TGTGCCAGCCACATAGCGGGGGGGCGGGTAGAGACCCAGTACTTC.